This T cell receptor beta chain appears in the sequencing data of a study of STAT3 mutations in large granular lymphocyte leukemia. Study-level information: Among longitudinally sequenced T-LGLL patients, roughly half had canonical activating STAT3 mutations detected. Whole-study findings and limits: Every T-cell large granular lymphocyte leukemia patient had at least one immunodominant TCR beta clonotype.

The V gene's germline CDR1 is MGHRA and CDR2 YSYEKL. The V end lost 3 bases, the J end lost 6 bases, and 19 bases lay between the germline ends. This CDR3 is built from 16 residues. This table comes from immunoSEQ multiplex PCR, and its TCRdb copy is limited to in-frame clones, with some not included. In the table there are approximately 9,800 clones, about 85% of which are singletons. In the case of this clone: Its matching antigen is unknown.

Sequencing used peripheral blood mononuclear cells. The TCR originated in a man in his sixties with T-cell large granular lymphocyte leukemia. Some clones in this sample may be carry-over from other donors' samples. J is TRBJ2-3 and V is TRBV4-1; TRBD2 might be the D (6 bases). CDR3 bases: TGCGCCAGCAGCCACCTGGGACTCAAGCCCCCCGATACGCAGTATTTT. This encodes CASSHLGLKPPDTQYF.